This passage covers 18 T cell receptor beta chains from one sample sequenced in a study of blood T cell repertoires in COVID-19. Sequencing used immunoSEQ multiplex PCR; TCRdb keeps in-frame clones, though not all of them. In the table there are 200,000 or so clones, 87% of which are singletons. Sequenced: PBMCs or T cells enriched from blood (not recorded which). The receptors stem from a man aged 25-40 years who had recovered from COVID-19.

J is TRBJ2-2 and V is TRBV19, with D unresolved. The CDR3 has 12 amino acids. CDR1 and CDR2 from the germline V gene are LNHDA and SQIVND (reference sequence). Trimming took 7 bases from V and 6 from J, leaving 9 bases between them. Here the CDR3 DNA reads TGTGCCAGTAATATCTATCCCGGGGAGCTGTTTTTT. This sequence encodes CASNIYPGELFF.

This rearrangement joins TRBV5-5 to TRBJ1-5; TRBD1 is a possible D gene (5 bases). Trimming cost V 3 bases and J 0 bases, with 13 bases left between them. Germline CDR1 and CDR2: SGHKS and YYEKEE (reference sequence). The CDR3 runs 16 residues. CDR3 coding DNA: TGTGCCAGCAGCTGGACGGGGGGAGATAGCAATCAGCCCCAGCATTTT. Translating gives CASSWTGGDSNQPQHF.

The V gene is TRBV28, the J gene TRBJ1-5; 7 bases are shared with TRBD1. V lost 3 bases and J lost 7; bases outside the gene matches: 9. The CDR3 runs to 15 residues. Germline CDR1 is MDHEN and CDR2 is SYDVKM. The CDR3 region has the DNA TGTGCCAGCAGTTTTCTGGACAGGAGGTACCAGCCCCAGCATTTT. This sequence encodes CASSFLDRRYQPQHF.

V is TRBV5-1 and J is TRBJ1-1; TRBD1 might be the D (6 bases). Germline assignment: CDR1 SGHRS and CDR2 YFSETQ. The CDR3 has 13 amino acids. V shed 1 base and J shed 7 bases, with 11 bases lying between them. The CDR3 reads CASSLTGTGEAFF. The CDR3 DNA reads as TGCGCCAGCAGCTTGACAGGGACGGGTGAAGCTTTCTTT. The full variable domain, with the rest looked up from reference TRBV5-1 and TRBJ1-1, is KAGVTQTPRYLIKTRGQQVTLSCSPISGHRSVSWYQQTPGQGLQFLFEYFSETQRNKGNFPGRFSGRQFSNSRSEMNVSTLELGDSALYLCASSLTGTGEAFFGQGTRLTVV.

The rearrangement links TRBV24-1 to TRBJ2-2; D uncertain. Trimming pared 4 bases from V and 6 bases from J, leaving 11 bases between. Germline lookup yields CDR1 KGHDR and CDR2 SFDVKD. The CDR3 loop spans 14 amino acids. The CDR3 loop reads CATSDPTTPGELFF. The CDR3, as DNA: TGTGCCACCAGTGACCCCACCACACCCGGGGAGCTGTTTTTT.

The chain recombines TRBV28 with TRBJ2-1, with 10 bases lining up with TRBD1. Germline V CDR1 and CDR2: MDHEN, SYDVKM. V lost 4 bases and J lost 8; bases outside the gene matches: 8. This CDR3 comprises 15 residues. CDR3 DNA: TGTGCCAGCAGTTCCCGGGACAGGGGTGTATATGAGCAGTTCTTC. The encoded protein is CASSSRDRGVYEQFF.

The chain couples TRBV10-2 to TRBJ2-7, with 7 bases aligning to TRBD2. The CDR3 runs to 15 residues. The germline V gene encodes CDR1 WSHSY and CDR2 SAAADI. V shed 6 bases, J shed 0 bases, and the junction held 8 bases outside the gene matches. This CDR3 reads CASSSREVVSYEQYF. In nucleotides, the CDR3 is TGCGCCAGCAGCTCCCGGGAGGTCGTCTCCTACGAGCAGTACTTC.

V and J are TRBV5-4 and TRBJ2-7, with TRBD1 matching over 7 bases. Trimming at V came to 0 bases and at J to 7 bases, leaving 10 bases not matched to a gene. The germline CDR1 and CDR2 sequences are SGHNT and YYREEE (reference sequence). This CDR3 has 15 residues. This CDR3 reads CASSLEPRGKEEQYF. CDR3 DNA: TGTGCCAGCAGCTTGGAACCCAGGGGGAAGGAAGAGCAGTACTTC. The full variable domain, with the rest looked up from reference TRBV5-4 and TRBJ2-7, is ETGVTQSPTHLIKTRGQQVTLRCSSQSGHNTVSWYQQALGQGPQFIFQYYREEENGRGNFPPRFSGLQFPNYSSELNVNALELDDSALYLCASSLEPRGKEEQYFGPGTRLTVT.

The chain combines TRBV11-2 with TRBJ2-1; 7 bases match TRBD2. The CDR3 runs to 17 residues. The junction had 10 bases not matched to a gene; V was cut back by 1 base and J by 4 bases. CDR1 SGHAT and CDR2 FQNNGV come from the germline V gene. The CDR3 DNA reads TGTGCCAGCAGCTTAGCGGGGTCTAGCGGTTTTTACAATGAGCAGTTCTTC. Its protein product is CASSLAGSSGFYNEQFF.

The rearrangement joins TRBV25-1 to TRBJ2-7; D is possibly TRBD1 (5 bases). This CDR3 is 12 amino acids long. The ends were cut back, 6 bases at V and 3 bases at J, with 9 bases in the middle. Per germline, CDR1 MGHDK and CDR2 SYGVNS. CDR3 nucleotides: TGTGCCAGCAGGGACACGTTCTACGAGCAGTACTTC. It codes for CASRDTFYEQYF.

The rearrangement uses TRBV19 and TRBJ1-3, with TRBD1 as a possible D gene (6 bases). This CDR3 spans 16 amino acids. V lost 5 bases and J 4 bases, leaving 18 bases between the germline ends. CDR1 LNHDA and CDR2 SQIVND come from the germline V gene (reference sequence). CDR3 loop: CASSSAQGQSGNTIYF. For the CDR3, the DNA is TGTGCCAGTAGTTCGGCCCAGGGGCAGTCGGGAAACACCATATATTTT.

DNA for the CDR3: TGTGCCAGCAGCCAAAGAAGGCTGACTCAAGAGACCCAGTACTTC. Translation: CASSQRRLTQETQYF. The chain joins TRBV14 to TRBJ2-5; no definite D call. Germline lookup yields CDR1 SGHDN and CDR2 FVKESK. Trimming pared 2 bases from V and 2 bases from J, leaving 12 bases between. The CDR3 contains 15 residues.

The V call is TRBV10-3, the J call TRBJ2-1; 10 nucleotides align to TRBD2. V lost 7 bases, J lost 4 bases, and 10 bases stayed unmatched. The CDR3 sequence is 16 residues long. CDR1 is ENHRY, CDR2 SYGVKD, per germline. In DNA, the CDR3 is TGTGCCATCACCTCGGGTGGAGCGGGAGGGTACAATGAGCAGTTCTTC. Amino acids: CAITSGGAGGYNEQFF.

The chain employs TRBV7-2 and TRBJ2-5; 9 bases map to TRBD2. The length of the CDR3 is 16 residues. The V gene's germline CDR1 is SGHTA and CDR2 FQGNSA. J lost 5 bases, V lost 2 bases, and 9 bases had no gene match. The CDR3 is CASSLLGGGVGETQYF. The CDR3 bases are TGTGCCAGCAGCTTATTAGGCGGGGGGGTCGGGGAGACCCAGTACTTC.

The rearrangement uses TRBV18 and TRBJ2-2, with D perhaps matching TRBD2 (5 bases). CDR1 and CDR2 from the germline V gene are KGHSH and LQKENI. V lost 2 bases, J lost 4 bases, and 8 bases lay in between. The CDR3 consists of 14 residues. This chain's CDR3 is CASSPYEGTGELFF. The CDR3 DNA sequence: TGTGCCAGCTCACCATACGAGGGCACCGGGGAGCTGTTTTTT.

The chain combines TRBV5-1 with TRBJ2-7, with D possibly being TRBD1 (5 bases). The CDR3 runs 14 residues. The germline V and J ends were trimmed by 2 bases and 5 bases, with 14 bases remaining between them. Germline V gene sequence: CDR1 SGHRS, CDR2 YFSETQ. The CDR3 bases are TGCGCCAGCAGCTTCGACAGAACGTACGACGAGCAGTACTTC. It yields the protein CASSFDRTYDEQYF. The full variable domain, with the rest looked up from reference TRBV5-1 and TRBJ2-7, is KAGVTQTPRYLIKTRGQQVTLSCSPISGHRSVSWYQQTPGQGLQFLFEYFSETQRNKGNFPGRFSGRQFSNSRSEMNVSTLELGDSALYLCASSFDRTYDEQYFGPGTRLTVT.

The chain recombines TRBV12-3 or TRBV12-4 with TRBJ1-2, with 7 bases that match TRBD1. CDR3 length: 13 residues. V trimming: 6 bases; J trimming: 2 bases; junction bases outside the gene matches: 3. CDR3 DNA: TGTGCCAGCAGGCGGGGACAGAACTATGGCTACACCTTC. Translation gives CASRRGQNYGYTF.

Here the CDR3 DNA reads TGTGCCAGCAGCCACCTGGGACAGGGGGCCAATGGCTACACCTTC. Amino acid sequence: CASSHLGQGANGYTF. The V gene is TRBV3-1 (or the pseudogene TRBV3-2), the J gene TRBJ1-2; TRBD1 matches 12 bases. There are 15 residues in the CDR3. From germline, CDR1 is LGHDT and CDR2 YNNKEL (reference sequence). V shed 3 bases and J 6 bases; nucleotides not matched to a gene: 5.